Listed below are T cell receptor beta chains from one sample, sequenced in a study of blood T cell repertoires in COVID-19. Method: immunoSEQ multiplex PCR; TCRdb's copy keeps in-frame clones and lacks some. This repertoire shows approximately 290,000 clones, about 85% found once; its top ten account for 0.87%. The sample taken for sequencing was peripheral blood. Source of these receptors: a human donor with COVID-19, enrolled during active disease. The donor label of this sample is uncertain. The CDR3 runs from the conserved cysteine through the conserved F or W. The D gene is left open where the match is weak. A row's size may be missing; if present it is once, few, many or a size class.

D gene: NA
J gene: TRBJ2-7
clone size: NA
V gene: TRBV18
CDR3 DNA: TGTGCCAGCTCACCTGCAGTGTCCTACGAGCAGTACTTC
CDR3 protein: CASSPAVSYEQYF

D gene: NA
J gene: TRBJ2-7
clone size: NA
V gene: TRBV27
CDR3 DNA: TGTGCCAGCAGTTACCGGGCCGCGGGAGAGCAGTACTTC
CDR3 protein: CASSYRAAGEQYF

D gene: NA
J gene: TRBJ2-2
clone size: NA
V gene: TRBV28
CDR3 DNA: TGTGCCAGCGATTTCTCGTCGGACACCGGGGAGCTGTTTTTT
CDR3 protein: CASDFSSDTGELFF

D gene: TRBD2
J gene: TRBJ2-3
clone size: NA
V gene: TRBV20-1
CDR3 DNA: TGCAGTGCTAGTGATGGGACTAGCGGGAGAACAGATACGCAGTATTTT
CDR3 protein: CSASDGTSGRTDTQYF

D gene: NA
J gene: TRBJ2-7
clone size: NA
V gene: TRBV19
CDR3 DNA: TGTGCCAGTAGTATAGTAAGCCGGGGCGAGCAGTACTTC
CDR3 protein: CASSIVSRGEQYF

D gene: NA
J gene: TRBJ1-1
clone size: once
V gene: TRBV11-2
CDR3 DNA: TGTGCCAGCAGCTTAGTGTTGGTAACTTCGAACACTGAAGCTTTCTTT
CDR3 protein: CASSLVLVTSNTEAFF

D gene: NA
J gene: TRBJ1-1
clone size: once
V gene: TRBV7-9
CDR3 DNA: TGTGCCAGCAGCTTAGACGGGGTCTCGATCACTGAAGCTTTCTTT
CDR3 protein: CASSLDGVSITEAFF

D gene: NA
J gene: TRBJ1-5
clone size: NA
V gene: TRBV7-2
CDR3 DNA: TGTGCCAGCAGCTTAACAGGTTTTTCCGAATATAGCAATCAGCCCCAGCATTTT
CDR3 protein: CASSLTGFSEYSNQPQHF

D gene: NA
J gene: TRBJ2-1
clone size: NA
V gene: TRBV5-5
CDR3 DNA: TGTGCCAGCGCCCCGGGAGCCAACTACAATGAGCAGTTCTTC
CDR3 protein: CASAPGANYNEQFF

D gene: TRBD2
J gene: TRBJ2-1
clone size: NA
V gene: TRBV6-5
CDR3 DNA: TGTGCCAGCAGTTCGACTAGCGGGGGGGGGCATGAGCAGTTCTTC
CDR3 protein: CASSSTSGGGHEQFF

D gene: TRBD1
J gene: TRBJ2-1
clone size: NA
V gene: TRBV27
CDR3 DNA: TGTGCCAGCAGTCCACGGACAGGGAATGAGCAGTTCTTC
CDR3 protein: CASSPRTGNEQFF

D gene: NA
J gene: TRBJ1-1
clone size: NA
V gene: TRBV6-5
CDR3 DNA: TGTGCCAGCAGTTCTATCAGGGTGGGGCGGCCTGAAGCTTTCTTT
CDR3 protein: CASSSIRVGRPEAFF

D gene: TRBD1
J gene: TRBJ2-1
clone size: NA
V gene: TRBV28
CDR3 DNA: TGTGCCAGCAAGACAACCGACAGGGTCCAGTTCTTC
CDR3 protein: CASKTTDRVQFF

D gene: TRBD1
J gene: TRBJ1-4
clone size: NA
V gene: TRBV30
CDR3 DNA: TGTGCCTGGAGCGACCAGGGGGTCGCTTCTAATGAAAAACTGTTTTTT
CDR3 protein: CAWSDQGVASNEKLFF

D gene: NA
J gene: TRBJ1-1
clone size: once
V gene: TRBV7-8
CDR3 DNA: TGTGCCAGCAGCTCAACCGCCACAGAGAACACTGAAGCTTTCTTT
CDR3 protein: CASSSTATENTEAFF

D gene: TRBD1
J gene: TRBJ1-1
clone size: NA
V gene: TRBV14
CDR3 DNA: TGTGCCAGCAGCCAAGATTTAGGGACAGGGGGCACTGAAGCTTTCTTT
CDR3 protein: CASSQDLGTGGTEAFF

D gene: TRBD1
J gene: TRBJ1-6
clone size: NA
V gene: TRBV27
CDR3 DNA: TGTGCCAGCACCCTAAAGGTGGGACAGGAGAATTCACCCCTCCACTTT
CDR3 protein: CASTLKVGQENSPLHF

D gene: TRBD1
J gene: TRBJ1-6
clone size: NA
V gene: TRBV28
CDR3 DNA: TGTGCCAGCAGTTCCCCGACAGGGGGTTATTCACCCCTCCACTTT
CDR3 protein: CASSSPTGGYSPLHF

D gene: TRBD1
J gene: TRBJ1-2
clone size: NA
V gene: TRBV6-5
CDR3 DNA: TGTGCCAGCAGTCTGACAGGGTTGCATGGCTACACCTTC
CDR3 protein: CASSLTGLHGYTF

D gene: TRBD1
J gene: TRBJ1-1
clone size: NA
V gene: TRBV29-1
CDR3 DNA: TGCAGCGTTCTAGGACAGGCGGAGGCTGAAGCTTTCTTT
CDR3 protein: CSVLGQAEAEAFF

D gene: NA
J gene: TRBJ2-5
clone size: NA
V gene: TRBV28
CDR3 DNA: TGTGCCAGCAGTTTACTGGTCCTGCAGGGAAGGTACCTCCAAGAGACCCAGTACTTC
CDR3 protein: CASSLLVLQGRYLQETQYF

D gene: NA
J gene: TRBJ2-5
clone size: NA
V gene: TRBV19
CDR3 DNA: TGTGCCAGTAGTCAAGTGCCAGGCCGGGAGACCCAGTACTTC
CDR3 protein: CASSQVPGRETQYF

D gene: NA
J gene: TRBJ1-1
clone size: NA
V gene: TRBV29-1
CDR3 DNA: TGCAGCGTTCAAATGGCCCCGCCGAACACTGAAGCTTTCTTT
CDR3 protein: CSVQMAPPNTEAFF

D gene: NA
J gene: TRBJ1-1
clone size: NA
V gene: TRBV19
CDR3 DNA: TGTGCCAGTACCCCAGCGGCAGGAGGGTCTGAAGCTTTCTTT
CDR3 protein: CASTPAAGGSEAFF

D gene: NA
J gene: TRBJ1-3
clone size: NA
V gene: TRBV11-3
CDR3 DNA: TGTGCCAGCAGCTTAGAGTCGGGGTCCGGAAACACCATATATTTT
CDR3 protein: CASSLESGSGNTIYF

D gene: NA
J gene: TRBJ2-7
clone size: NA
V gene: TRBV11-3
CDR3 DNA: TGTGCCAGCACCCAAGACAGATATTCCTACGAGCAGTACTTC
CDR3 protein: CASTQDRYSYEQYF

D gene: NA
J gene: TRBJ1-1
clone size: NA
V gene: TRBV7-8
CDR3 DNA: TGTGCCAGCAGCTTAGAGTCCAGGGAGAACACTGAAGCTTTCTTT
CDR3 protein: CASSLESRENTEAFF

D gene: TRBD2
J gene: TRBJ2-7
clone size: NA
V gene: TRBV7-9
CDR3 DNA: TGTGCCAGCAGCTGGACTAGCGGGACGGACTACGAGCAGTACTTC
CDR3 protein: CASSWTSGTDYEQYF

D gene: TRBD1
J gene: TRBJ1-5
clone size: NA
V gene: TRBV20-1
CDR3 DNA: TGCAGTGCTAGTCCTGCGGGGACAGAGTACAATCAGCCCCAGCATTTT
CDR3 protein: CSASPAGTEYNQPQHF

D gene: NA
J gene: TRBJ1-1
clone size: NA
V gene: TRBV7-2
CDR3 DNA: TGTGCCAGCAGCTGGGCGTATGAAGCTTTCTTT
CDR3 protein: CASSWAYEAFF

D gene: NA
J gene: TRBJ1-1
clone size: NA
V gene: TRBV6-5
CDR3 DNA: TGTGCCAGCAGACCCGGGTCCACTGGGACTGAAGCTTTCTTT
CDR3 protein: CASRPGSTGTEAFF

D gene: TRBD2
J gene: TRBJ2-3
clone size: NA
V gene: TRBV7-2
CDR3 DNA: TGTGCCAGCAGCTTGCGGGAGGCCCGCACAGATACGCAGTATTTT
CDR3 protein: CASSLREARTDTQYF

D gene: NA
J gene: TRBJ2-7
clone size: NA
V gene: TRBV21-1
CDR3 DNA: TGTGCCAGCAGCAAAGAACGGAGCCTTTGGGAGCAGTACTTC
CDR3 protein: CASSKERSLWEQYF

D gene: TRBD1
J gene: TRBJ1-4
clone size: NA
V gene: TRBV28
CDR3 DNA: TGTGCCAGCAGTGGGACAGGGGCGGATGAAAAACTGTTTTTT
CDR3 protein: CASSGTGADEKLFF

D gene: NA
J gene: TRBJ1-1
clone size: once
V gene: TRBV2
CDR3 DNA: TGTGCCAGCAGTTCACACGGGGGGACTGAAGCTTTCTTT
CDR3 protein: CASSSHGGTEAFF

D gene: NA
J gene: TRBJ2-1
clone size: NA
V gene: TRBV30
CDR3 DNA: TGTGCCTGCCTCGTGGGGGCCCTCTACAATGAGCAGTTCTTC
CDR3 protein: CACLVGALYNEQFF

D gene: NA
J gene: TRBJ2-1
clone size: NA
V gene: TRBV6-2/TRBV6-3
CDR3 DNA: TGTGCCAGCAGCTCCCGTTCCTACAATGAGCAGTTCTTC
CDR3 protein: CASSSRSYNEQFF

D gene: TRBD2
J gene: TRBJ2-7
clone size: NA
V gene: TRBV3-1/TRBV3-2
CDR3 DNA: TGTGCCAGCAGCCAAGATCTTGCTAGCGGGGGTTACGAGCAGTACTTC
CDR3 protein: CASSQDLASGGYEQYF